This T cell receptor (beta chain) was captured by sequencing in a study of regulatory T cells in long-lasting Graves disease (dated by TCRdb to the early 2020s). With regard to the full study: Antithyroid drugs had been taken for less than 3 months by newly diagnosed Graves' disease patients. Patients with persistent Graves' disease were compared with patients with newly diagnosed Graves' disease using TCR sequencing and RNA sequencing of peripheral blood. The study was conducted in China and was registered as a clinical trial. A total of some 33 samples were covered by TCR sequencing, comprising some 13 persistent and some 20 newly diagnosed Graves' disease patients.

At least ten counts were recorded for this clonotype. Which antigen it targets is not known. Base-call qualities are not available, and no considerably larger clone is one nucleotide away. Results the study describes overall, beyond this receptor: As a limitation, the authors acknowledged that the small sample size may reduce accuracy. Persistent patients shared more public clonotypes among themselves (approximately 2,500) than newly diagnosed patients did (over 900). Sequencing and analysis were limited to the TCR beta chain. Preferential use of TRBV28, TRBJ1-2 and TRBJ2-5 was observed in persistent disease, whereas TRBV20-1 and TRBJ2-1 were favored in newly diagnosed disease. Lower TCR Shannon entropy and fewer highly expanded clones were observed in persistent Graves' disease patients than in newly diagnosed patients, which suggested clonal expansion. Only peripheral blood was studied, because thyroid tissue, the primary lesion, was inaccessible.

CDR1 SNHLY and CDR2 FYNNEI were looked up in the germline V gene. After removal of 4 bases from V and 5 bases from J, the junction retains 6 bases not matched to a gene. From its cysteine to its phenylalanine, the CDR3 spans 14 amino acids. Only the CDR3 DNA stays, 42 bases, in frame from base 1. Reading the label with the study, this specimen's time point is: newly diagnosed GD, antithyroid drugs for less than 3 months. For both TCR sequencing and RNA sequencing, RNA was extracted from PBMCs using TRIzol. The diagnosis of Graves' disease was made according to American Thyroid Association guidelines. Patients for the study were recruited at an endocrinology department in Xi'an, China. Each patient gave approximately 10 milliliters of peripheral blood, collected in an EDTA anticoagulant tube. Ficoll Paque Plus density gradient separation was used to isolate PBMCs, and no further T cell sorting was done. An Agilent 2100 Bioanalyzer and agarose gel were used to check RNA quality, and a NanoDrop 2000 was used to measure RNA concentration.

The protocol used for the library was multiplex PCR. Sequenced on an Illumina HiSeq 4000. TCR beta libraries were built with iRepertoire HTBI primers and Arm-PCR amplification of CDR3 regions. Gel purification was performed on PCR products prior to sequencing. Processing in the source paper ran as follows. Gene usage analysis of CDR3 amino acid clonotypes relied on the approximately 62 TRBV and about 15 TRBJ segments identified across samples. COPE and FqMerger were used to merge the filtered high-quality paired reads into contigs. BLAST was used to align contigs to the IMGT TRBV, TRBD and TRBJ reference genes, and CDR3 was defined following IMGT. Highly expanded clones were defined as clonotypes with a frequency above 0.1%. Repertoire diversity was measured by Shannon entropy, and V-J evenness by the Gini coefficient. A clonotype found in more than one individual was treated as public. TCRdb handled the public reads itself, with Q25 trimming in fastp and clone calling in MiXCR, and kept productive beta chains. Each entry merges the rows of one CDR3 protein and shows their most common DNA and genes. Here the V and J calls rest on TCRdb's processing, not on the authors' analysis. The sample records about 400,000 distinct CDR3 sequences, around 15% of which are singletons. The ten largest account for approximately 22% of the sample.

Sample: peripheral blood mononuclear cells (PBMCs), taken at new diagnosis, from a patient treated with antithyroid drugs. This TCR derives from a female donor with Graves disease. The chain links TRBV2 with TRBJ2-7, with 9 bases in between that match TRBD1. The DNA sequence is as follows: TGTGCCAGCAGTGCATACAGGGGGCGAGACGAGCAGTACTTC. The resulting protein is CASSAYRGRDEQYF.